The 28 T cell receptor beta chains given below trace back to one sample, sequenced in a study of glioma-infiltrating T cells after dendritic cell vaccination. Time point: after dendritic cell vaccination, including at tumor progression/relapse. Assay: immunoSEQ multiplex PCR; the TCRdb copy retains only in-frame clones and omits some. The data hold 100,000 to 120,000 clones, with nearly 90% observed a single time. Sequenced here: blood, sampled after dendritic cell vaccination. The receptor source for this set is a human donor with glioblastoma.

This chain joins TRBV27 and TRBJ1-6; maybe TRBD1 (6 bases). The CDR3 has 14 amino acids. V was pared by 6 bases and J by 0 bases, with 6 bases between. Germline lookup yields CDR1 MNHEY and CDR2 SMNVEV (reference sequence). CDR3 sequence (DNA): TGTGCCAGCAGGGACAGCTCCTATAATTCACCCCTCCACTTT. It codes for CASRDSSYNSPLHF.

The CDR3 loop is CASSREGLAGLEQYF. Here the CDR3 DNA reads TGTGCCAGCAGCCGCGAGGGACTAGCGGGACTCGAGCAGTACTTC. V and J are TRBV7-9 and TRBJ2-7, with 13 bases that match TRBD2. V shed 5 bases, J shed 6 bases, and the junction held 7 bases outside the gene matches. Germline-derived CDR1 and CDR2 are SEHNR and FQNEAQ (reference sequence). The CDR3 is 15 residues long.

This sequence joins TRBV7-9 and TRBJ1-2; a weak D match, TRBD1 (5 bases). V lost 8 bases and J 2 bases, leaving 9 bases between the germline ends. The CDR3 runs 12 residues. The germline V gene encodes CDR1 SEHNR and CDR2 FQNEAQ (reference sequence). The CDR3 nucleotides read TGTGCCAGCGGGGGGGGGAACTATGGCTACACCTTC. It yields the protein CASGGGNYGYTF.

This chain links TRBV10-3 with TRBJ1-5; D possibly corresponds to TRBD1 (6 bases). Germline CDR1 is ENHRY and CDR2 is SYGVKD. The CDR3 loop spans 14 amino acids. The germline V and J ends were trimmed by 5 bases and 7 bases, with 15 bases remaining between them. DNA for the CDR3: TGTGCCATCAGTACAACCTGGGGGCAGCAGCCCCAGCATTTT. Translated: CAISTTWGQQPQHF.

The rearrangement uses TRBV5-1 and TRBJ2-5, with D perhaps TRBD2 (5 bases). This CDR3 has 16 residues. CDR1 and CDR2 (germline): SGHRS, YFSETQ. V was shortened by 4 bases and J by 1 base, with 17 bases between the two germline ends. CDR3 protein: CASSPDAQGGQETQYF. The CDR3 region has the DNA TGCGCCAGCAGCCCAGACGCTCAAGGAGGCCAAGAGACCCAGTACTTC. The full variable domain, completed using reference TRBV5-1 and TRBJ2-5, is KAGVTQTPRYLIKTRGQQVTLSCSPISGHRSVSWYQQTPGQGLQFLFEYFSETQRNKGNFPGRFSGRQFSNSRSEMNVSTLELGDSALYLCASSPDAQGGQETQYFGPGTRLLVL.

The rearrangement joins TRBV19 to TRBJ1-2; TRBD1 matches at 10 bases. Germline trimming cut 4 bases from V and 7 bases from J; bases unmatched to any gene: 6. The CDR3 covers 14 residues. The germline V gene encodes CDR1 LNHDA and CDR2 SQIVND (reference sequence). The CDR3 here is CASSSGTGDPGYTF. Written as DNA, the CDR3 is TGTGCCAGTAGTAGCGGGACAGGGGATCCTGGCTACACCTTC.

The CDR3 DNA sequence: TGCGCCAGCACTACCGGGATTGCGGCTGAAGCTTTCTTT. Amino acids: CASTTGIAAEAFF. V is TRBV5-1 and J is TRBJ1-1; no firm D call. Between the trimmed V and J ends, which lost 6 bases and 6 bases, there was a span of 15 bases. The CDR3 contains 13 residues. Germline CDR1 reads SGHRS; CDR2 reads YFSETQ.

This chain joins TRBV9 and TRBJ1-3; D might be TRBD1 (5 bases). The CDR3 loop spans 14 amino acids. With 3 bases removed from V and 1 base from J, the gap between germline ends came to 8 bases. Germline V gives CDR1 SGDLS, CDR2 YYNGEE. Here the CDR3 reads CASSAGMSGNTIYF. CDR3 nucleotide sequence: TGTGCCAGCAGCGCAGGGATGTCTGGAAACACCATATATTTT. The full variable domain, rest sourced from reference TRBV9 and TRBJ1-3, is DSGVTQTPKHLITATGQRVTLRCSPRSGDLSVYWYQQSLDQGLQFLIQYYNGEERAKGNILERFSAQQFPDLHSELNLSSLELGDSALYFCASSAGMSGNTIYFGEGSWLTVV.

V is TRBV9 and J is TRBJ2-3; TRBD2 matches 9 bases. The CDR3 runs 14 residues. The germline V gene has CDR1 SGDLS and CDR2 YYNGEE. The ends lost 5 bases at V and 1 base at J; junction bases unmatched: 2. The DNA of the CDR3 is TGTGCCAGCAGGCGGGAGGGCGGCACAGATACGCAGTATTTT. Amino acids: CASRREGGTDTQYF. Combining the CDR3 with reference TRBV9 and TRBJ2-3 gives the whole variable domain DSGVTQTPKHLITATGQRVTLRCSPRSGDLSVYWYQQSLDQGLQFLIQYYNGEERAKGNILERFSAQQFPDLHSELNLSSLELGDSALYFCASRREGGTDTQYFGPGTRLTVL.

V usage is TRBV5-6 and J usage is TRBJ1-2; D not resolved. With 1 base removed from V and 10 bases from J, the gap between germline ends came to 14 bases. Germline V lookup: CDR1 SGHDT, CDR2 YYEEEE. The CDR3 extends over 13 amino acids. The CDR3 here is CASSLPGPNTYTF. The DNA of the CDR3 is TGTGCCAGCAGCTTGCCGGGTCCCAATACCTACACCTTC.

J is TRBJ2-1 and V is TRBV7-9; 9 bases match TRBD2. Germline CDR1 reads SEHNR; CDR2 reads FQNEAQ (reference sequence). The ends lost 4 bases at V and 2 bases at J; junction bases unmatched: 3. The CDR3 loop spans 15 amino acids. The DNA of the CDR3 is TGTGCCAGCAGCTCTAGCGGGACTACCTACAATGAGCAGTTCTTC. This translates into CASSSSGTTYNEQFF. The full variable domain, its missing parts supplied by reference TRBV7-9 and TRBJ2-1, is DTGVSQNPRHKITKRGQNVTFRCDPISEHNRLYWYRQTLGQGPEFLTYFQNEAQLEKSRLLSDRFSAERPKGSFSTLEIQRTEQGDSAMYLCASSSSGTTYNEQFFGPGTRLTVL.

Comments on this clone: At one of its ends the junction is not consistent with the germline gene, which may arise from a read error. The chain is built from TRBV11-1 and TRBJ2-3, with D tentatively TRBD2 (7 bases). The CDR3 is 16 residues long. CDR1 and CDR2 (germline): SGHAT, FQDESV (reference sequence). In DNA form, the CDR3 reads TGTGCCAGCAGTTTAGAAGCACAGGGAGGGACAGATACGCAGTATTTT. Translated: CASSLEAQGGTDTQYF.

The chain recombines TRBV5-1 with TRBJ2-3; the match to TRBD2 covers 11 bases. The CDR3 is made up of 17 amino acids. Germline values: CDR1 SGHRS, CDR2 YFSETQ. With V trimmed by 2 bases and J by 2 bases, 7 bases remained unmatched. In DNA form, the CDR3 reads TGCGCCAGCAGCTTCAAATTAGCGGGAGGGATCACAGATACGCAGTATTTT. It specifies CASSFKLAGGITDTQYF.

The CDR3 DNA sequence: TGTGCCAGCAGCAATGCCCAGGGGAGTGAAAAACTGTTTTTT. The encoded protein is CASSNAQGSEKLFF. The chain carries TRBV21-1 and TRBJ1-4; the table names TRBD1, a call not compared with the DNA. TRBV21-1 is a recognized pseudogene. The CDR3 is made up of 14 amino acids.

This clone was seen a single time. The rearrangement links TRBV7-2 to TRBJ1-2; D is possibly TRBD1 (5 bases). This CDR3 region has 14 residues. V lost 1 base, J lost 8 bases, and 14 bases lay in between. CDR1 SGHTA and CDR2 FQGNSA come from the germline V gene. CDR3 DNA sequence: TGTGCCAGCAGCTTAGTTGACTTAAGGGGAGGCTACACCTTC. This translates into CASSLVDLRGGYTF.

The sample holds a few counts of this clone. This chain joins TRBV5-6 and TRBJ2-7, with 7 positions matching TRBD1. V shed 4 bases, J shed 13 bases, and the junction held 11 bases outside the gene matches. The CDR3 runs to 12 residues. CDR1 SGHDT and CDR2 YYEEEE come from the germline V gene. DNA for the CDR3: TGTGCCAGCAGCCCACCGGACAGGACTCTTTACTTC. Residues: CASSPPDRTLYF.

The rearrangement joins TRBV10-2 to TRBJ1-4, with TRBD1 matching 7 bases. Trimming at V came to 5 bases and at J to 0 bases, leaving 9 bases not matched to a gene. CDR1 and CDR2 from the germline V gene are WSHSY and SAAADI. The CDR3 has 17 amino acids. DNA of the CDR3: TGCGCCAGCAGTCGGACAGGTCTCGTGACAACTAATGAAAAACTGTTTTTT. As protein: CASSRTGLVTTNEKLFF.

The chain is built from TRBV27 and TRBJ1-1; TRBD1 matches 9 bases. The length of the CDR3 is 13 residues. The junction had 4 bases not matched to a gene; V was cut back by 6 bases and J by 5 bases. Germline V gene lookup returns CDR1 MNHEY and CDR2 SMNVEV (reference sequence). In DNA, the CDR3 is TGTGCCAGCAGATCGACAGGGGGGACTGAAGCTTTCTTT. This sequence encodes CASRSTGGTEAFF.

The rearrangement joins TRBV6-5 to TRBJ2-7; D not certain. Per germline, CDR1 MNHEY and CDR2 SVGAGI. The CDR3 has 13 amino acids. V lost 2 bases and J 3 bases, leaving 8 bases between the germline ends. This CDR3 reads CASSYGRVYEQYF. The CDR3 DNA follows: TGTGCCAGCAGTTACGGTCGGGTCTACGAGCAGTACTTC.

The chain recombines TRBV7-8 with TRBJ2-7; tentatively, D is TRBD2 (6 bases). This CDR3 region has 14 residues. Germline CDR1 is SGHVS and CDR2 is FQNEAQ. V lost 4 bases to trimming and J lost 3 bases, with 13 bases between them. The CDR3 nucleotides read TGTGCCAGCAGCTCCCGGGACTCGAGCTACGAGCAGTACTTC. Encoded protein: CASSSRDSSYEQYF.

This chain uses TRBV9 with TRBJ1-1, with TRBD1 identical over 7 bases. J was trimmed by 8 bases and V by 1 base; bases with no gene match: 5. From germline, CDR1 is SGDLS and CDR2 YYNGEE. The CDR3 length is 13 residues. This CDR3 is CASSVFRDSEAFF. The CDR3 nucleotides read TGTGCCAGCAGCGTATTCAGGGACAGCGAAGCTTTCTTT.

The J gene is TRBJ1-3, the V gene TRBV6-1; D remains unclear. CDR1 is MNHNS, CDR2 SASEGT, per germline. The CDR3 loop spans 14 amino acids. Trimming pared 6 bases from V and 1 base from J, leaving 10 bases between. The CDR3: CASSERESGNTIYF. The CDR3 nucleotides read TGTGCCAGCAGCGAGCGGGAGTCTGGAAACACCATATATTTT.

The chain recombines TRBV27 with TRBJ2-3, with 16 bases identical to TRBD2. There are 18 residues in the CDR3. Germline trimming cut 5 bases from V and 4 bases from J; bases unmatched to any gene: 9. CDR1 and CDR2 from the germline V gene are MNHEY and SMNVEV (reference sequence). The CDR3 here is CASSLGTSGGAVSDTQYF. CDR3 nucleotides: TGTGCCAGCAGTCTCGGGACTAGCGGGGGGGCCGTGTCAGATACGCAGTATTTT.

This chain uses TRBV7-3 with TRBJ2-2; TRBD1 matches 7 bases. Germline V CDR1 and CDR2: SGHTA, FQGTGA. The J segment lost 1 base and the V segment lost 5 bases, leaving 7 bases of the junction unmatched. The CDR3 covers 16 residues. The CDR3 region is CASSRDSLLNTGELFF. The CDR3 bases are TGTGCCAGCAGCCGGGACAGCCTCTTGAACACCGGGGAGCTGTTTTTT.

The rearrangement uses TRBV20-1 and TRBJ2-1; TRBD1 matches at 7 bases. Germline values: CDR1 DFQATT, CDR2 SNEGSKA (reference sequence). Trimming cost V 5 bases and J 10 bases; bases outside gene matches: 5. This CDR3 has 11 residues. The CDR3 here is CSASRQGEQFF. The CDR3 bases are TGCAGTGCTTCTCGACAGGGAGAGCAGTTCTTC.

CDR3 in DNA: TGTGCCAGCAGCAGGTCAGGGGATATCCACGAGCAGTACTTC. Protein: CASSRSGDIHEQYF. V is TRBV11-2 and J is TRBJ2-7; D possibly corresponds to TRBD1 (6 bases). The V end lost 5 bases, the J end lost 5 bases, and 16 bases lay between the germline ends. In germline, CDR1 is SGHAT, CDR2 FQNNGV. This CDR3 is built from 14 residues.

This clone was observed a few times. The CDR3 reads CAIKGQGPVGTGELFF. CDR3 DNA: TGTGCCATCAAAGGACAGGGGCCAGTCGGGACCGGGGAGCTGTTTTTT. This rearrangement joins TRBV10-3 to TRBJ2-2, with 9 bases identical to TRBD1. The J segment lost 5 bases and the V segment lost 7 bases, leaving 11 bases of the junction unmatched. The CDR3 totals 16 residues. Germline V gene data show CDR1 as ENHRY and CDR2 as SYGVKD.

The chain has TRBV5-6 and TRBJ2-5, with TRBD1 matching 9 bases. CDR3 length equals 15 residues. Germline CDR1 is SGHDT and CDR2 is YYEEEE. Trimming cost V 0 bases and J 5 bases; bases outside gene matches: 5. DNA of the CDR3: TGTGCCAGCAGCTTGGGGACAGGGGCGTGGGAGACCCAGTACTTC. This translates into CASSLGTGAWETQYF.